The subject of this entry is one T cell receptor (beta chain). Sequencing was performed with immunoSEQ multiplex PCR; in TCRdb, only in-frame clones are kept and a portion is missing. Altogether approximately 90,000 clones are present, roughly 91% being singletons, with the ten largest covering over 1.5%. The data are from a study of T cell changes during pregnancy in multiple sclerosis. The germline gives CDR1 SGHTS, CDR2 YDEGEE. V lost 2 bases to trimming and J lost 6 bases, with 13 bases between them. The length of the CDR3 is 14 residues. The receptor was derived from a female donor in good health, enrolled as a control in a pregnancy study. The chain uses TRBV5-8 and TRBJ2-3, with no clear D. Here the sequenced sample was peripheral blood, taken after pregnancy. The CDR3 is CASSFLSGRDTQYF. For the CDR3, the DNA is TGTGCCAGCAGCTTTCTTAGTGGCAGGGATACGCAGTATTTT.